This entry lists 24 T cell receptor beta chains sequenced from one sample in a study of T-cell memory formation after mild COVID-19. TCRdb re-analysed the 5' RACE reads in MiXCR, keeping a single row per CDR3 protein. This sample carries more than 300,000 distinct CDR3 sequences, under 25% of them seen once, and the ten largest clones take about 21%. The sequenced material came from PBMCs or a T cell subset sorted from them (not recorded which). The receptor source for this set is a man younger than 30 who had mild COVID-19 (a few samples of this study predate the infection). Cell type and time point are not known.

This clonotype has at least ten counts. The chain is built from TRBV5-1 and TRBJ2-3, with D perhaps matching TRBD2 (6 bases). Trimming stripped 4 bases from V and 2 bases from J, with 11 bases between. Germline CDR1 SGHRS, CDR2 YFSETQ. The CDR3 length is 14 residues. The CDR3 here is CASSGGTYTDTQYF. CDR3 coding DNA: TGCGCCAGCAGCGGTGGGACTTACACAGATACGCAGTATTTT.

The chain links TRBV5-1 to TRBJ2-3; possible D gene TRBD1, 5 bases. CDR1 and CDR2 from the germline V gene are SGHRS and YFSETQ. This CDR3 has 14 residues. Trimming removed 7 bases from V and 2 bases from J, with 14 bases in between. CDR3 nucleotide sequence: TGCGCCAGCTCCTGGGGCAGTAACACAGATACGCAGTATTTT. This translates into CASSWGSNTDTQYF.

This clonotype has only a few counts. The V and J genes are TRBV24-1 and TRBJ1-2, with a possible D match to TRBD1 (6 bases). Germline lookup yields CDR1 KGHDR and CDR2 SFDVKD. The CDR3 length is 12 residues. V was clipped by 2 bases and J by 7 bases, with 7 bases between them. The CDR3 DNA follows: TGTGCCACCAGTGATTCAGGGGTTGGCTACACCTTC. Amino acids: CATSDSGVGYTF.

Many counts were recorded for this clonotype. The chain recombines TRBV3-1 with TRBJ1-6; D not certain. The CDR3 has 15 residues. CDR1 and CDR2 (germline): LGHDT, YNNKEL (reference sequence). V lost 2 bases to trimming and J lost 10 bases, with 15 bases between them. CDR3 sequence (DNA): TGTGCCAGCAGCCAAAACGAAGGAGGAGGCTCACCCCTCCACTTT. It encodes CASSQNEGGGSPLHF. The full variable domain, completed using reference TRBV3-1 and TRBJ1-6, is DTAVSQTPKYLVTQMGNDKSIKCEQNLGHDTMYWYKQDSKKFLKIMFSYNNKELIINETVPNRFSPKSPDKAHLNLHINSLELGDSAVYFCASSQNEGGGSPLHFGNGTRLTVT.

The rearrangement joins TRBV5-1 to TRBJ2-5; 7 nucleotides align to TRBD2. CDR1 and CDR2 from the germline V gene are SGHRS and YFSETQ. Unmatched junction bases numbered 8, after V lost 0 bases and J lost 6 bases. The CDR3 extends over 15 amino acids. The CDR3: CASSLGWTSPQTQYF. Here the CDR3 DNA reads TGCGCCAGCAGCTTGGGGTGGACTAGTCCCCAGACCCAGTACTTC.

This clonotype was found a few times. In DNA form, the CDR3 reads TGTGCCAGCAGCGTAGGTGCAGGGGGATCCTATGGCTACACCTTC. This codes for CASSVGAGGSYGYTF. J is TRBJ1-2 and V is TRBV9, with 7 bases identical to TRBD1. CDR1 SGDLS and CDR2 YYNGEE come from the germline V gene. Trimming at V came to 0 bases and at J to 4 bases, leaving 6 bases not matched to a gene. This CDR3 spans 15 amino acids.

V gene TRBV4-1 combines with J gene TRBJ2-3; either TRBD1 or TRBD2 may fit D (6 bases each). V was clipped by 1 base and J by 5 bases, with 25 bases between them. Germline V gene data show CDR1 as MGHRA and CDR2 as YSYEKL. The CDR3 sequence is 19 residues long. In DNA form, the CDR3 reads TGCGCCAGCAGCCAAGGTCTGGTGGGACTCAGGGGACGTGGAGATACGCAGTATTTT. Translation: CASSQGLVGLRGRGDTQYF.

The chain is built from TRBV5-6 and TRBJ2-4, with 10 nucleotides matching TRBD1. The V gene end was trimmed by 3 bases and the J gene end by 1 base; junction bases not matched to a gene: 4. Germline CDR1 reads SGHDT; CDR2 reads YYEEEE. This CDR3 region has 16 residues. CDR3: CASSYRQGAAKNIQYF. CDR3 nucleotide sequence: TGTGCCAGCAGCTATAGACAGGGGGCGGCCAAAAACATTCAGTACTTC.

The CDR3 DNA reads as TGCAGCGTCGCCGGGACAGGCTATGGCTACACCTTC. Translating it yields CSVAGTGYGYTF. The rearrangement uses TRBV29-1 and TRBJ1-2; 8 nucleotides agree with TRBD1. The CDR3 extends over 12 amino acids. Trimming took 6 bases from V and 4 from J; bases not matched to a gene: 4. Germline V gene lookup returns CDR1 SQVTM and CDR2 ANQGSEA.

The CDR3 is CRGQMNTEAFF. The CDR3, as DNA: TGCAGAGGACAGATGAACACTGAAGCTTTCTTT. The chain recombines TRBV20-1 with TRBJ1-1, with D perhaps TRBD1 (6 bases). Germline V CDR1 and CDR2: DFQATT, SNEGSKA (reference sequence). This CDR3 region has 11 residues.

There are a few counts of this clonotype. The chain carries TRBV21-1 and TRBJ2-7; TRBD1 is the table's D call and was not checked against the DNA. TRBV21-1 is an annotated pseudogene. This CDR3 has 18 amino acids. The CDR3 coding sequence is TGTGCCAGCAGCAAGCCATTTTTTACAGGGGGGCGTGTTTACGAGCAGTACGTC. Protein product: CASSKPFFTGGRVYEQYV.

The CDR3 coding sequence is TGTGCCAGCAGTTTACAAGCAGGGTGGCCCTACGAGCAGTACGTC. Protein product: CASSLQAGWPYEQYV. The chain is built from TRBV27 and TRBJ2-7; TRBD1 might be the D (5 bases). Germline-derived CDR1 and CDR2 are MNHEY and SMNVEV (reference sequence). The CDR3 totals 15 residues. V lost 2 bases and J lost 2, with 13 bases in between.

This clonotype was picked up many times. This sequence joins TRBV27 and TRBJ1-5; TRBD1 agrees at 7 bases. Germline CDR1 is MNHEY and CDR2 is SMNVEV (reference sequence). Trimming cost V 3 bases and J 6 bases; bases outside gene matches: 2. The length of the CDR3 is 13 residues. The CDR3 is CASSFEGAQPQHF. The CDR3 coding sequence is TGTGCCAGCAGTTTTGAGGGGGCTCAGCCCCAGCATTTT.

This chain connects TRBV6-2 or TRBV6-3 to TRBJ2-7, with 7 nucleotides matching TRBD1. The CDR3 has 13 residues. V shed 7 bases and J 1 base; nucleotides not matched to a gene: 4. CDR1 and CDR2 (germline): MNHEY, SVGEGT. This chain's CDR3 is CASKSRGSYEQYF. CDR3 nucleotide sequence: TGTGCCAGCAAGAGCAGGGGGTCCTACGAGCAGTACTTC.

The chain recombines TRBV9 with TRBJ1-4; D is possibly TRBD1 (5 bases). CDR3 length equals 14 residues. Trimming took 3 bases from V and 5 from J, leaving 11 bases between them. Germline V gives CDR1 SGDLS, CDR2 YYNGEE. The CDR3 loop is CASSEGRGNEKLFF. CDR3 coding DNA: TGTGCCAGCAGCGAGGGGCGGGGGAATGAAAAACTGTTTTTT.

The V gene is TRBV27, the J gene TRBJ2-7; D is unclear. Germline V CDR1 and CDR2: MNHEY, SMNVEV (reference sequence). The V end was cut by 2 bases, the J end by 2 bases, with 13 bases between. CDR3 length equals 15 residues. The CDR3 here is CASSLRQDEPYEQYF. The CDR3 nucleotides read TGTGCCAGCAGTTTAAGGCAGGACGAACCCTACGAGCAGTACTTC.

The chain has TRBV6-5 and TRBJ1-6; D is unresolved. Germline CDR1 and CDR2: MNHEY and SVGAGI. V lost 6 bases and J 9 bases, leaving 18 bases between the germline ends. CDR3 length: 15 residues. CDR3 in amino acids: CASSRSAPWGSPLHF. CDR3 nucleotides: TGTGCCAGCAGCCGGTCCGCTCCATGGGGTTCACCCCTCCACTTT.

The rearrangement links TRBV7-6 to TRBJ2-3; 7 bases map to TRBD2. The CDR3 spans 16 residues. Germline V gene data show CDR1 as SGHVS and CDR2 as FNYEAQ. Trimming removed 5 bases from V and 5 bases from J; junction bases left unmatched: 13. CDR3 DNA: TGTGCCAGCAGCCCCCCGGGGGGTGGAGGGGTAGATACGCAGTATTTT. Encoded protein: CASSPPGGGGVDTQYF.

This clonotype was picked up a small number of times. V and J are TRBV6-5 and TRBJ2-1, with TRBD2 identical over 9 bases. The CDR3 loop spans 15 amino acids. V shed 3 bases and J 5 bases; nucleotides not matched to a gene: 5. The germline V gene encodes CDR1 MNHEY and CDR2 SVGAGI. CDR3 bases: TGTGCCAGCAGTTATGCTAGCGGGGTAGACAATGAGCAGTTCTTC. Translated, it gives CASSYASGVDNEQFF.

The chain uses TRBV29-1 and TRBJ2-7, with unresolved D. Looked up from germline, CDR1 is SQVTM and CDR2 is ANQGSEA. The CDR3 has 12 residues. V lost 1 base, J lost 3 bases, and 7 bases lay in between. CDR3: CSVEVDVYEQYF. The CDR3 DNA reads TGCAGCGTTGAAGTGGACGTCTACGAGCAGTACTTC.

As DNA, the CDR3 is TGTGCCAGCAGCACCAAAACAGGGAGTGAAGCTTTCTTT. Its translation: CASSTKTGSEAFF. The chain combines TRBV9 with TRBJ1-1, with a possible D match to TRBD1 (6 bases). The germline V gene has CDR1 SGDLS and CDR2 YYNGEE. V lost 4 bases and J 7 bases, leaving 14 bases between the germline ends. The CDR3 length is 13 residues.

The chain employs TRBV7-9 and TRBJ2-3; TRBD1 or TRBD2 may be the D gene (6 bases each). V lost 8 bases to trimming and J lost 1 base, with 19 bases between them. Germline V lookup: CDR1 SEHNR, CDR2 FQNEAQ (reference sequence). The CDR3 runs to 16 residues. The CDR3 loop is CASFTGGRGGTDTQYF. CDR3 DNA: TGTGCCAGCTTTACCGGGGGCAGGGGTGGCACAGATACGCAGTATTTT.

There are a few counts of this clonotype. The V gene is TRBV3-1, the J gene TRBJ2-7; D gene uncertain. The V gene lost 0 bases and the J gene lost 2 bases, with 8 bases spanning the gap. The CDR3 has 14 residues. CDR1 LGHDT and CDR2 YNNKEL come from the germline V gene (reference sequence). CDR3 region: CASSQEAGTYEQYF. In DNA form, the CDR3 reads TGTGCCAGCAGCCAAGAAGCTGGCACCTACGAGCAGTACTTC.

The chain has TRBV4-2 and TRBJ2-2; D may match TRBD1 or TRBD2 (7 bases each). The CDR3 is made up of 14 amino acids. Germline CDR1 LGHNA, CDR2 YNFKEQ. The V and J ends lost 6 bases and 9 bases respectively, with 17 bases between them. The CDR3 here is CASSDRERGRELFF. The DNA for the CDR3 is TGTGCCAGCAGTGACAGGGAGCGGGGTAGGGAGCTGTTTTTT.